These 24 T cell receptor beta chains came from one sample sequenced in a study of vaccination effects on CD4 cells after COVID-19. Expansion with viral peptide pools was applied to antigen-specific CD4+ T cells by the ViraFEST assay prior to sequencing. Subsequent to a culture period of about ten days, CD4+ T cells were isolated. Nucleocapsid antibodies were negative in the vaccine recipients, who had never had SARS-CoV-2 infection. For these TCRs, the target antigens are not known. Clones were read by immunoSEQ multiplex PCR, and TCRdb kept only the in-frame ones, dropping some. In the table there are 73,000 or so clones, around 81% of which are singletons. The material was CD4+ T cells from PBMCs cultured with SARS-CoV-2 spike peptides, obtained before COVID-19 vaccination. All receptors come from a human donor who received a COVID-19 vaccine.

The genes are TRBV7-2 and TRBJ2-4, with 10 bases lining up with TRBD1. This CDR3 comprises 14 residues. Germline V gene lookup returns CDR1 SGHTA and CDR2 FQGNSA. Trimming at V came to 5 bases and at J to 7 bases, leaving 5 bases not matched to a gene. The CDR3 sequence: CASSLKTGGNIQYF. Written as DNA, the CDR3 is TGTGCCAGCAGCCTAAAGACAGGGGGCAACATTCAGTACTTC.

This rearrangement joins TRBV18 to TRBJ2-3; D is undetermined. Germline-derived CDR1 and CDR2 are KGHSH and LQKENI. This CDR3 spans 16 amino acids. Between the trimmed V and J ends, which lost 2 bases and 6 bases, there was a span of 18 bases. The CDR3 here is CASSPFTAWQEDTQYF. The CDR3 coding sequence is TGTGCCAGCTCACCATTTACCGCCTGGCAGGAGGATACGCAGTATTTT.

The DNA for the CDR3 is TGCGCCAGCAGCCAAGATCCAGGGGATGAGACCCAGTACTTC. It translates to CASSQDPGDETQYF. V usage is TRBV4-3 and J usage is TRBJ2-5, with D perhaps matching TRBD1 (6 bases). The CDR3 is made up of 14 amino acids. Germline V gene data show CDR1 as LGHNA and CDR2 as YSLEER. The germline V and J ends were trimmed by 0 bases and 5 bases, with 10 bases remaining between them.

The chain recombines TRBV11-3 with TRBJ2-5; 7 nucleotides agree with TRBD2. CDR3 size: 14 residues. Per the germline V gene, CDR1 is SGHNT and CDR2 is YENEEA. Trimming cost V 3 bases and J 1 base; bases outside gene matches: 2. The CDR3 reads CASSFAGVQETQYF. CDR3 coding DNA: TGTGCCAGCAGCTTCGCGGGGGTCCAAGAGACCCAGTACTTC.

Remarks on this clone: The same CDR3 arises from other DNA sequences in this sample as well. The chain recombines TRBV5-1 with TRBJ2-4; D possibly corresponds to TRBD2 (6 bases). The CDR3 has 14 amino acids. V gave up 4 bases and J gave up 5 bases, with 13 bases separating them. Germline CDR1 is SGHRS and CDR2 is YFSETQ. CDR3 nucleotides: TGCGCCAGCAGCCTGAGTTCGGGAGAAAACATTCAGTACTTC. This sequence encodes CASSLSSGENIQYF.

The chain uses TRBV6-5 and TRBJ1-3, with D tentatively TRBD1 (5 bases). The V and J ends lost 10 bases and 1 base respectively, with 11 bases between them. This CDR3 is 13 amino acids long. From germline, CDR1 is MNHEY and CDR2 SVGAGI. Here the CDR3 reads CATLDSSGNTIYF. CDR3 bases: TGTGCCACCCTCGACAGTTCTGGAAACACCATATATTTT.

The rearrangement joins TRBV24-1 to TRBJ2-5; TRBD1 is a possible D gene (5 bases). Looked up from germline, CDR1 is KGHDR and CDR2 is SFDVKD. V was shortened by 1 base and J by 5 bases, with 13 bases between the two germline ends. The CDR3 covers 15 residues. This CDR3 reads CATSDFQGMRETQYF. The CDR3 DNA sequence: TGTGCCACCAGTGATTTTCAGGGCATGAGGGAGACCCAGTACTTC.

This chain links TRBV19 with TRBJ1-2, with D unresolved. The CDR3 totals 13 residues. Trimming shortened V by 1 base and J by 8 bases, and 11 bases separated the two germline ends. Germline assignment: CDR1 LNHDA and CDR2 SQIVND (reference sequence). The CDR3 nucleotides are TGTGCCAGTAGTATAGTAGGCAGTGGCGGCTACACCTTC. It specifies CASSIVGSGGYTF.

The table lists this clone with a count of one. V gene TRBV5-1 combines with J gene TRBJ2-2, with D perhaps matching TRBD1 (6 bases). Between the trimmed V and J ends, which lost 2 bases and 8 bases, there was a span of 13 bases. CDR1 is SGHRS and CDR2 is YFSETQ in the germline V gene. There are 14 residues in the CDR3. The CDR3 DNA follows: TGCGCCAGCAGCTTAGGAACAGGGATGGGGGAGCTGTTTTTT. Translation: CASSLGTGMGELFF.

The gene calls are TRBV19 and TRBJ1-5, with no clear D. CDR3 size: 15 residues. Trimming cost V 1 base and J 10 bases, with 17 bases left between them. Germline V CDR1 and CDR2: LNHDA, SQIVND (reference sequence). The CDR3 DNA follows: TGTGCCAGTAGTATAGTTCGACAAGGTCCTCTACCCCAGCATTTT. Translated: CASSIVRQGPLPQHF.

A single count supports this clone. This sequence joins TRBV5-1 and TRBJ2-3, with D unresolved. The CDR3 spans 14 residues. V lost 0 bases and J 1 base, leaving 6 bases between the germline ends. From germline, CDR1 is SGHRS and CDR2 YFSETQ. The CDR3 region has the DNA TGCGCCAGCAGCTTGGGGTACGGCACAGATACGCAGTATTTT. Its translation: CASSLGYGTDTQYF.

The V call is TRBV9, the J call TRBJ2-1; the D is unclear. Per germline, CDR1 SGDLS and CDR2 YYNGEE. Trimming removed 1 base from V and 6 bases from J, with 11 bases in between. The CDR3 sequence is 14 residues long. Here the CDR3 DNA reads TGTGCCAGCAGCGTACGGCAGGATCCCAATGAGCAGTTCTTC. This encodes CASSVRQDPNEQFF.

This chain connects TRBV24-1 to TRBJ2-5, with 9 nucleotides matching TRBD1. After removal of 2 bases from V and 5 bases from J, the junction contained 8 bases not matched to a gene. The CDR3 has 16 amino acids. Germline CDR1 is KGHDR and CDR2 is SFDVKD. CDR3 in amino acids: CATSDSLYRGRETQYF. As DNA, the CDR3 is TGTGCCACCAGTGATTCCCTCTACAGGGGGCGGGAGACCCAGTACTTC.

The chain has TRBV24-1 and TRBJ2-1; TRBD2 agrees at 12 bases. CDR1 and CDR2 (germline): KGHDR, SFDVKD. Trimming cost V 6 bases and J 6 bases; bases outside gene matches: 5. The CDR3 runs to 15 residues. CDR3 sequence: CATSQTSGGINEQFF. In DNA, the CDR3 is TGTGCCACCAGTCAGACTAGCGGGGGAATCAATGAGCAGTTCTTC.

V usage is TRBV27 and J usage is TRBJ1-3; TRBD1 matches at 11 bases. J was trimmed by 4 bases and V by 6 bases; bases with no gene match: 8. The CDR3 extends over 16 amino acids. The germline gives CDR1 MNHEY, CDR2 SMNVEV (reference sequence). The CDR3 region has the DNA TGTGCCAGCAGCCCCGGACAGGGGGCGTCCGGAAACACCATATATTTT. It translates to CASSPGQGASGNTIYF.

This clone was seen a few times. V and J are TRBV5-1 and TRBJ1-6, with TRBD1 matching over 9 bases. Germline CDR1 is SGHRS and CDR2 is YFSETQ. This CDR3 contains 17 residues. J was trimmed by 1 base and V by 3 bases; bases with no gene match: 5. The CDR3 sequence: CASSWGQGGSYNSPLHF. CDR3 sequence (DNA): TGCGCCAGCAGCTGGGGACAGGGCGGGTCCTATAATTCACCCCTCCACTTT.

V is TRBV3-1 (or the pseudogene TRBV3-2) and J is TRBJ2-5, with 7 bases fitting TRBD2. Germline V gene data show CDR1 as LGHDT and CDR2 as YNNKEL (reference sequence). There are 15 residues in the CDR3. The V and J ends lost 4 bases and 4 bases, in that order; junction bases with no gene match: 9. DNA for the CDR3: TGTGCCAGCAGCCGGATGAGACTAGCCAGAGAGACCCAGTACTTC. Protein product: CASSRMRLARETQYF.

The table lists this clone with a count of one. The J gene is TRBJ2-1, the V gene TRBV5-1; 8 bases match TRBD1. The V segment lost 0 bases and the J segment 4 bases; nucleotides outside the gene matches: 6. This CDR3 comprises 16 residues. Germline V gives CDR1 SGHRS, CDR2 YFSETQ. The CDR3 sequence: CASSLEGGQVYNEQFF. The CDR3 region has the DNA TGCGCCAGCAGCTTGGAAGGGGGACAGGTATACAATGAGCAGTTCTTC.

V usage is TRBV7-9 and J usage is TRBJ1-1; maybe TRBD1 (5 bases). Germline V gene lookup returns CDR1 SEHNR and CDR2 FQNEAQ (reference sequence). This CDR3 contains 13 residues. The V end was cut by 4 bases, the J end by 1 base, with 7 bases between. The CDR3 sequence is CASSSGGNTEAFF. In DNA, the CDR3 is TGTGCCAGCAGCTCGGGGGGGAACACTGAAGCTTTCTTT. Full variable domain (outside the CDR3, taken from reference TRBV7-9 and TRBJ1-1): DTGVSQNPRHKITKRGQNVTFRCDPISEHNRLYWYRQTLGQGPEFLTYFQNEAQLEKSRLLSDRFSAERPKGSFSTLEIQRTEQGDSAMYLCASSSGGNTEAFFGQGTRLTVV.

This clone was recorded a few times. The chain carries TRBV7-2 and TRBJ2-4; 7 nucleotides line up with TRBD1. Germline CDR1 reads SGHTA; CDR2 reads FQGNSA. The CDR3 contains 14 residues. Trimming removed 6 bases from V and 4 bases from J; junction bases left unmatched: 6. The CDR3 loop reads CASSRTGQKNIQYF. The DNA for the CDR3 is TGTGCCAGCAGTCGAACGGGACAGAAAAACATTCAGTACTTC.

This chain connects TRBV5-4 to TRBJ2-3, with no clear D. V was pared by 1 base and J by 4 bases, with 13 bases between. CDR1 and CDR2 (germline): SGHNT, YYREEE (reference sequence). The CDR3 has 15 amino acids. CDR3 in amino acids: CASSLHGPMADTQYF. The CDR3 DNA reads as TGTGCCAGCAGCTTGCATGGACCTATGGCAGATACGCAGTATTTT.

V gene TRBV30 combines with J gene TRBJ1-1, with a tentative D call TRBD1 (5 bases). V was cut by 0 bases and J by 10 bases, with 21 bases left in between. This CDR3 comprises 15 residues. The germline gives CDR1 GTSNPN, CDR2 SVGIG (reference sequence). CDR3 in amino acids: CAWSVLRQGRLGAFF. The CDR3 region has the DNA TGTGCCTGGAGTGTACTAAGGCAGGGCCGGCTCGGAGCTTTCTTT.

This clone was seen more than once but under ten times. The chain carries TRBV18 and TRBJ1-5, with D possibly matching TRBD1 (5 bases). Deletions cut 4 bases from V and 6 bases from J, with 22 bases between. This CDR3 contains 17 residues. Germline CDR1 reads KGHSH; CDR2 reads LQKENI. The CDR3 loop is CASSRDRDPREGQPQHF. As DNA, the CDR3 is TGTGCCAGCTCACGGGACCGGGACCCAAGGGAGGGTCAGCCCCAGCATTTT.

V and J are TRBV29-1 and TRBJ2-2; 7 bases align to TRBD1. This CDR3 has 16 residues. From germline, CDR1 is SQVTM and CDR2 ANQGSEA. V dropped 5 bases and J dropped 3; count of bases not matched to a gene: 12. The CDR3 bases are TGCAGCGTTTCGGGACAGTTTAATCAGCACACCGGGGAGCTGTTTTTT. This codes for CSVSGQFNQHTGELFF.